The entry that follows covers one T cell receptor (beta chain) sequence. Unrecorded immune exposure was likely among donors, who were nominally healthy when sampled. It was with 60 Vbeta and 13 Jbeta primers that the PCR ran. Clones were sequenced by immunoSEQ multiplex PCR, and TCRdb holds only the in-frame ones, with some missing. Here the sample spans about 130,000 clones, 65% to 85% being singletons. The entry originates in a study of cytomegalovirus exposure and HLA in healthy donors. The germline V and J ends were trimmed by 5 bases and 4 bases, with 9 bases remaining between them. The CDR3 consists of 13 residues. CDR1 and CDR2 (germline): LGHNT, FRNRAP.

This chain links TRBV12-5 with TRBJ1-5; D is uncertain. The TCR originated in a woman under 30 in good health and CMV-seronegative. The specimen was PBMCs. The CDR3 loop reads CASGPRGNQPQHF. CDR3 coding DNA: TGTGCTAGTGGTCCCCGGGGAAATCAGCCCCAGCATTTT.